This TCR beta chain was found in a study of blood T cell repertoires in COVID-19. Study details: Researchers got acute and convalescent COVID-19 samples from the United States, Italy and Spain. PBMCs, B-cell-depleted T cells, or T cells provided the cDNA or gDNA that made up the material.

Original methodology: Estimated nucleated cell counts came from reference gene primer amplification. The data were produced by immunoSEQ multiplex PCR, yet TCRdb's version contains in-frame clones alone and is incomplete. The DNA gave D and trimming, while V, J and clone size come from that table. The table shows roughly 75,000 clones, with approximately 87% occurring only once. V was trimmed by 7 bases and J by 2 bases, leaving 19 bases between them. The CDR3 spans 16 residues. Germline CDR1 reads LNHDA; CDR2 reads SQIVND (reference sequence). The clonotype originates from a man older than 75 in a cohort sampled during active COVID-19. Sequencing was performed on peripheral blood. The rearrangement joins TRBV19 to TRBJ2-3, with TRBD2 as a possible D gene (6 bases). CDR3 sequence: CASTTGDGGATDTQYF. In DNA form, the CDR3 reads TGTGCCAGTACAACGGGGGACGGGGGAGCCACAGATACGCAGTATTTT.